A selection of T cell receptor beta chains follows, all from one sample in a study of vaccination and CD4 T cells after COVID-19. These receptors lack a known antigen. A single record per CDR3 protein comes from TCRdb applying MiXCR to the PCR reads. The profile covers about 15,000 distinct CDR3 sequences, with around 75% appearing a single time and around 10% taken by the ten largest. The material was CD4+ T cells from blood, cultured in vitro, obtained after SARS-CoV-2 vaccination. The receptors originated from a human donor who received a COVID-19 vaccine. Both conserved end residues are part of each CDR3. A D gene is named only where the DNA matches it firmly. The size field is filled for only some rows; it gives once, few, many or a size class.

V gene	J gene	D gene	clone size	CDR3 DNA	CDR3 protein
TRBV20-1	TRBJ2-7	-	-	TGCAGTGCTAGAGATTTGGGCCACTCGGAGCAGTACTTC	CSARDLGHSEQYF
TRBV19	TRBJ1-3	-	few	TGTGCCAGTGAACGGGGTTTCTCTGGAAACACCATATATTTT	CASERGFSGNTIYF
TRBV7-9	TRBJ1-1	-	-	TGTGCCAGCAGCTCCACAGCGGAGAGTGAAGCTTTCTTT	CASSSTAESEAFF
TRBV7-8	TRBJ1-3	-	-	TGTGCCAGCAGCAGAGCAGGGAGGTCTGGAAACACCATATATTTT	CASSRAGRSGNTIYF
TRBV10-3	TRBJ2-1	TRBD2	-	TGTGCCATCAGTGAGAGTAGCGGGGGGGCATATGAGCAGTTCTTC	CAISESSGGAYEQFF
TRBV7-8	TRBJ1-1	TRBD1	-	TGTGCCAGCAGCGTAAGATGGGACAGGGGGTTTCTGGGCACTGAAGCTTTCTTT	CASSVRWDRGFLGTEAFF
TRBV6-2/TRBV6-3	TRBJ1-2	TRBD1	-	TGTGCCAGCAGTGATGGACAGGGGCCAGACAACTATGGCTACACCTTC	CASSDGQGPDNYGYTF
TRBV7-3	TRBJ2-3	TRBD2	-	TGTGCCAGCAGCCAGACTAGCGGGGGATCGGATACGCAGTATTTT	CASSQTSGGSDTQYF
TRBV2	TRBJ1-2	TRBD1	-	TGTGCCAGCAGCTTACAGGGGGCAGAAGGCTACACCTTC	CASSLQGAEGYTF
TRBV19	TRBJ1-2	TRBD1	once	TGTGCCAGTAGGGGGACAGACTATGGCTACACCTTC	CASRGTDYGYTF
TRBV5-4	TRBJ2-5	TRBD2	-	TGTGCCAGCATGACTAGCGGGGGGCCACAAGAGACCCAGTACTTC	CASMTSGGPQETQYF
TRBV20-1	TRBJ2-3	-	-	TGCAGTGCTAGAGATGCCAGGGTCAACACAGATACGCAGTATTTT	CSARDARVNTDTQYF
TRBV19	TRBJ2-3	-	-	TGTGCCAGTAATAGGGGACCCACGTCCCACACAGATACGCAGTATTTT	CASNRGPTSHTDTQYF